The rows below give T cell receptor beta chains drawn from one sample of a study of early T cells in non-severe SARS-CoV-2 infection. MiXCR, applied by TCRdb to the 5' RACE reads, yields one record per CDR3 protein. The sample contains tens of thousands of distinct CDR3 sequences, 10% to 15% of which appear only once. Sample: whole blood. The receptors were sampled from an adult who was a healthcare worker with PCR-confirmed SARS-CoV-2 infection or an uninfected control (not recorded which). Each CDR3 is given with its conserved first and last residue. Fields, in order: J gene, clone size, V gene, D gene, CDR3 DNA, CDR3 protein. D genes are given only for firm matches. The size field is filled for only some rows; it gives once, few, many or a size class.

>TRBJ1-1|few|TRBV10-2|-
TGCGCCAGCAGTGTAAGGATGAACACTGAAGCTTTCTTT
CASSVRMNTEAFF
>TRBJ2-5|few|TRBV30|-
TGTGCGGCGCAGGGGTTTCGGGAGACCCAGTACTTC
CAAQGFRETQYF
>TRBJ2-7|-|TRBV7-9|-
TGTGCCAGCAGCGACAGCCTGGTCAGCTCCTACGAGCAGTACTTC
CASSDSLVSSYEQYF
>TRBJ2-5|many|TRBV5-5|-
TGTGCCAGCAGCCCCGTTCCGGGGGCCGGGGAAGAGACCCAGTACTTC
CASSPVPGAGEETQYF
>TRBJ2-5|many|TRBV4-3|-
TGCGCCAGCAGCCAAGATCTTCTAGGGTACGAGACCCAGTACTTC
CASSQDLLGYETQYF
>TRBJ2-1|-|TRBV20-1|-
TGCAGTGCCTTCGGCCTAGCGTCCGATTCCTACAATGAGCAGTTCTTC
CSAFGLASDSYNEQFF
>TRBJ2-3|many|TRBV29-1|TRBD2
TGCAGCGTCCCCGACGATGGGGGGGCAGATACGCAGTATTTT
CSVPDDGGADTQYF
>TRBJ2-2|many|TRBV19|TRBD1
TGTGCCAGTAGTATACTTGGGACAGGGAACACCGGGGAGCTGTTTTTT
CASSILGTGNTGELFF
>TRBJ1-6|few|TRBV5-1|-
TGCGCCAGCAGCTTGGAGGTCACTAATTCACCCCTCCACTTT
CASSLEVTNSPLHF
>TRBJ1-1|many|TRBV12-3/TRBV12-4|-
TGTGCCAGCAGTTCCCTAAGGAACACTGAAGCTTTCTTT
CASSSLRNTEAFF
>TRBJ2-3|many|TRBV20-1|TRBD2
TGCAGTGCTCCACTGACTAGCGGGAGCACAGATACGCAGTATTTT
CSAPLTSGSTDTQYF
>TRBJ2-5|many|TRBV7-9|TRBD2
TGTGCCAGCAGCTTAAGCGGGGGGGTCCCGGAGACCCAGTACTTC
CASSLSGGVPETQYF
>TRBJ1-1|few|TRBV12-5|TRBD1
TGTGCTAGTGGTTTGGCAGGACAGGGGACCACTGAAGCTTTCTTT
CASGLAGQGTTEAFF
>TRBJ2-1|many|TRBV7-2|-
TGTGCCAGCAGCTTTCACTCGGGGTACAATGAGCAGTTCTTC
CASSFHSGYNEQFF
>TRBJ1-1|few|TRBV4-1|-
TGCGCCAGCAGCCTCAAGACAGACACTGAAGCTTTCTTT
CASSLKTDTEAFF
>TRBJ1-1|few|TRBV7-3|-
TGTGCCAGCAGCTTAAGCTCTGTAGGTATAGGGGACACTGAAGCTTTCTTT
CASSLSSVGIGDTEAFF
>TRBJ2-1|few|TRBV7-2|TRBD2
TGTGCCAGCAGCTGGACTAGCGGGGGGCGGAATGAGCAGTTCTTC
CASSWTSGGRNEQFF
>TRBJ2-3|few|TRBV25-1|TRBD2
TGTGCCAGCAGTGCCCGAGCGGGGGGATGGGATACGCAGTATTTT
CASSARAGGWDTQYF
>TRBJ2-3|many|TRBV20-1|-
TGCAGTGCCCTAAACACAGATACGCAGTATTTT
CSALNTDTQYF
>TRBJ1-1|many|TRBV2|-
TGTGCCAGCAGTGTACGGCAGCAGAACACTGAAGCTTTCTTT
CASSVRQQNTEAFF
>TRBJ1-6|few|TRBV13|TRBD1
TGTGCCAGCAGCCACACAGGGGGCCTTTCACCCCTCCACTTT
CASSHTGGLSPLHF
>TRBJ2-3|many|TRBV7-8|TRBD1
TGTGCCAGCAGTTCACAGGGGGCGCGGACAGATACGCAGTATTTT
CASSSQGARTDTQYF
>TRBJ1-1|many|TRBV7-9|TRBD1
TGTGCCAGCAGCTTAGAGGGACAGGAGAACACTGAAGCTTTCTTT
CASSLEGQENTEAFF
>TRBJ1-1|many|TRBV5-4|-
TGTGCCAGCAGCGATAAGGGGGTCACTGAAGCTTTCTTT
CASSDKGVTEAFF
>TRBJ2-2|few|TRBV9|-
TGTGCCAGCAGCCCGGACATCAACACCGGGGAGCTGTTTTTT
CASSPDINTGELFF
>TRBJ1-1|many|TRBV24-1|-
TGTGCCACCATGGGACAACCGAACACTGAAGCTTTCTTT
CATMGQPNTEAFF
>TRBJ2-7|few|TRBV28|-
TGTGCCAGCAGCCAAGGGACATATACGGGGGAGCAGTACTTC
CASSQGTYTGEQYF
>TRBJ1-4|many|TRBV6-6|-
TGTGCCAGCAGTCCGAGTGCAACTAATGAAAAACTGTTTTTT
CASSPSATNEKLFF
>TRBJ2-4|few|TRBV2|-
TGTGCCAGCAGTGAAGCGACAGGTCGGCGAATTCAGTACTTC
CASSEATGRRIQYF
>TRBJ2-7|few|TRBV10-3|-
TGTGCCATCAGTGGGACCCGCTACGAGCAGTACTTC
CAISGTRYEQYF
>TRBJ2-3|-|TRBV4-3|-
TGCGCCAGCAGCCCAGGAGGTAGCGGGACAGGGTTGTCAGATACGCAGTATTTT
CASSPGGSGTGLSDTQYF
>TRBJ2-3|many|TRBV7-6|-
TGTGCCAGCAGCCCCGGCTCGATCACAGATACGCAGTATTTT
CASSPGSITDTQYF
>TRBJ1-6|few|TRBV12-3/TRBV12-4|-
TGTGCCAGCAGTTTAGCAGGGGGGAATTCACCCCTCCACTTT
CASSLAGGNSPLHF
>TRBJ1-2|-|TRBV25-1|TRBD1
TGTGCCAGAGGACAGGCCATTAACTATGGCTACACCTTC
CARGQAINYGYTF
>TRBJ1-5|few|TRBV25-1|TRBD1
TGTGCCAGCGGACAGGGATCGGGCAATCAGCCCCAGCATTTT
CASGQGSGNQPQHF
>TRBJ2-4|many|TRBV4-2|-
TGTGCCAGCAGCCAAGACCGGGGCCCCATTCAGTACTTC
CASSQDRGPIQYF
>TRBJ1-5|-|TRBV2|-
TGTGCCAGCAGCACAGGGTTGGATCAGCCCCAGCATTTT
CASSTGLDQPQHF
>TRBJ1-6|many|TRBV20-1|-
TGCAGTGCTAGGTCCTCGAGCGCGTATTCACCCCTCCACTTT
CSARSSSAYSPLHF
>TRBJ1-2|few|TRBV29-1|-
TGCAGCGTTGAACCATCTAACTATGGCTACACCTTC
CSVEPSNYGYTF
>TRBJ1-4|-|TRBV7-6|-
TGTGCCAGCAGCCAACGGGACGAAAAACTGTTTTTT
CASSQRDEKLFF
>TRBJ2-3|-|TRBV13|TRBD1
TGTGCCAGCAGCTTAGAGGGGGCCGTCGGTGATACGCAGTATTTT
CASSLEGAVGDTQYF
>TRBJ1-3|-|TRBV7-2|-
TGTGCCAGCAGCTTAGCCGAAAACACCATATATTTT
CASSLAENTIYF
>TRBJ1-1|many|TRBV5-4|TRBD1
TGTGCCAGCAGCTTGACAGGGGGAGGCATGAACACTGAAGCTTTCTTT
CASSLTGGGMNTEAFF
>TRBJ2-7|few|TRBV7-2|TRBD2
TGTGCCAGCAGCTTAACACTAGCGGGGGGGTACGAGCAGTACTTC
CASSLTLAGGYEQYF
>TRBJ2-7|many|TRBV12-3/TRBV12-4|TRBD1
TGTGCCAGCAGCCTGGGACAGCCCTACGAGCAGTACTTC
CASSLGQPYEQYF
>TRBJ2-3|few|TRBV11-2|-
TGTGCCAGCAGGGGGGCCCGGGGGCCCACAGATACGCAGTATTTT
CASRGARGPTDTQYF
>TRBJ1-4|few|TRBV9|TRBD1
TGTGCCAGCAGCGGCGGGACAGGGTCTGAAAAACTGTTTTTT
CASSGGTGSEKLFF
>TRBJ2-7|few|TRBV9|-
TGTGCCAGCAGCGTAGAGGTGGGATTCAACGAGCAGTACTTC
CASSVEVGFNEQYF
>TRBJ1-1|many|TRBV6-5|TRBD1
TGTGCCAGCAGTTACGACAGGGGAGCCACTGAAGCTTTCTTT
CASSYDRGATEAFF
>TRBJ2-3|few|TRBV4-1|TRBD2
TGCGCCAGCAGCCAACCCTATAGAGACGGGGGGGCCACAGATACGCAGTATTTT
CASSQPYRDGGATDTQYF
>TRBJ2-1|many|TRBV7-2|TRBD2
TGTGCCAGCAGCTTAGCGGGAAGCGGGGGTATCTATGAGCAGTTCTTC
CASSLAGSGGIYEQFF
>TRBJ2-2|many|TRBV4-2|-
TGTGCCAGCAGCCAAGATGCGACAGGAGGGGCCGGGGAGCTGTTTTTT
CASSQDATGGAGELFF
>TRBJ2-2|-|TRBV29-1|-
TGCAGCGTTGACTGGGGTAGCGGGGAGCTGTTTTTT
CSVDWGSGELFF
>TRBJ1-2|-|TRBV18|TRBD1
TGTGCCAGCTCACCAGAGACAGGGGCGGCTAACTATGGCTACACCTTC
CASSPETGAANYGYTF
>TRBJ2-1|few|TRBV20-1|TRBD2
TGCAGTGCTCCCGACTTAGCGGGGGCCTTGAGCTCCTACAATGAGCAGTTCTTC
CSAPDLAGALSSYNEQFF
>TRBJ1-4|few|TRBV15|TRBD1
TGTGCCACCAGCCTTGGACAGGGTGGGGCTGAAAAACTGTTTTTT
CATSLGQGGAEKLFF
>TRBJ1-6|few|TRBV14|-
TGTGCCAGCAGCCAAGAGGGCTGGGGGCTGTCACCCCTCCACTTT
CASSQEGWGLSPLHF
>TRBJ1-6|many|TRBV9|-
TGTGCCAGCAGCGTAGAACGCTACAATTCACCCCTCCACTTT
CASSVERYNSPLHF